This T cell receptor (beta chain) comes out of a study of vaccination effects on CD4 cells after COVID-19. Across the study: Post-vaccine sampling took place a median of 72 days after the second dose. Study-level points and caveats: Substantial clonal contraction characterized both infection- and vaccine-induced clones late after vaccination.

Trimming cost V 5 bases and J 2 bases, with 13 bases left between them. The CDR3 spans 14 residues. Germline V gene data show CDR1 as SGHRS and CDR2 as YFSETQ. Measured with immunoSEQ multiplex PCR; TCRdb has only the in-frame clones, and not every one. The table includes about 61,000 clones, about three quarters detected once. Pools of viral peptides were used by the ViraFEST assay to expand antigen-specific CD4+ T cells ahead of sequencing. CD4+ T cell isolation took place after less than 13 days of culture. Each person got two doses of an mRNA SARS-CoV-2 vaccine, BNT162b2 or mRNA-1273. Each culture had half its medium swapped for IL-2 medium on days 3 and 7. With regard to this clone: The antigen is undetermined.

This receptor was obtained from a human donor who received a COVID-19 vaccine. The chain is built from TRBV5-1 and TRBJ2-5, with D possibly TRBD1 on 6 matching bases. Here the sequenced sample was CD4+ T cells from PBMCs cultured with HCoV-229E spike peptides, taken after COVID-19 vaccination. The CDR3 here is CASSQTGTQETQYF. CDR3 bases: TGCGCCAGCAGTCAGACCGGGACACAAGAGACCCAGTACTTC. Full variable domain (rest looked up from reference TRBV5-1 and TRBJ2-5): KAGVTQTPRYLIKTRGQQVTLSCSPISGHRSVSWYQQTPGQGLQFLFEYFSETQRNKGNFPGRFSGRQFSNSRSEMNVSTLELGDSALYLCASSQTGTQETQYFGPGTRLLVL.